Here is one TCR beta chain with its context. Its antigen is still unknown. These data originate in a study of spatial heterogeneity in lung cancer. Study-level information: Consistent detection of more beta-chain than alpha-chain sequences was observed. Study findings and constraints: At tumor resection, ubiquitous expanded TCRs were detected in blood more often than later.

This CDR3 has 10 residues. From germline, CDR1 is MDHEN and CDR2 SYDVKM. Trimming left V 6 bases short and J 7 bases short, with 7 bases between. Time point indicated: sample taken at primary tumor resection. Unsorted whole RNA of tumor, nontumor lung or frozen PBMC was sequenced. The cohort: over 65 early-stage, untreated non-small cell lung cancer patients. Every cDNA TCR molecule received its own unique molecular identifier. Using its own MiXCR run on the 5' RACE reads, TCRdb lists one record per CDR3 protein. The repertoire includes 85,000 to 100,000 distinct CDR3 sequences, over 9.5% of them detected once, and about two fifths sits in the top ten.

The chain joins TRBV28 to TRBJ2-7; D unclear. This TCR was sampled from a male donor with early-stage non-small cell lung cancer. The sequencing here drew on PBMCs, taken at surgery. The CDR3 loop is CASRDEEQYF. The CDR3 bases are TGTGCCAGCAGGGATGAGGAGCAGTACTTC.